These 17 T cell receptor beta chains originate from one sample sequenced in a study of blood T cell repertoires in COVID-19. Libraries were prepared by immunoSEQ multiplex PCR; TCRdb keeps only in-frame clonotypes and omits some of them. This sample has over 450,000 clones, with about 91% found just once. Sequenced material: peripheral blood. The receptors were sampled from a young man with COVID-19, enrolled during active disease.

This chain uses TRBV5-1 with TRBJ2-7, with 8 positions matching TRBD1. The CDR3 contains 14 residues. J gave up 7 bases and V 4 bases, and 10 bases lay outside the gene matches. CDR1 SGHRS and CDR2 YFSETQ come from the germline V gene. This CDR3 is CASSPRGQRGEQYF. CDR3 coding DNA: TGCGCCAGCAGCCCCAGGGGGCAGCGCGGGGAGCAGTACTTC.

This clone was seen a few times. The V gene is TRBV15, the J gene TRBJ1-4, with D perhaps matching TRBD1 (6 bases). The CDR3 length is 13 residues. Germline loops: CDR1 LNHNV, CDR2 YYDKDF (reference sequence). Trimming shortened V by 4 bases and J by 8 bases, and 11 bases separated the two germline ends. The CDR3 sequence: CATSTRDNEKLFF. CDR3 coding DNA: TGTGCCACCAGCACTCGGGACAACGAAAAACTGTTTTTT.

The chain is built from TRBV2 and TRBJ1-2; no firm D call. Germline lookup yields CDR1 SNHLY and CDR2 FYNNEI. With 8 bases removed from V and 3 bases from J, the gap between germline ends came to 10 bases. The length of the CDR3 is 12 residues. CDR3 region: CASAGSDYGYTF. CDR3 in DNA: TGTGCCAGCGCGGGTAGTGACTATGGCTACACCTTC.

This rearrangement joins TRBV20-1 to TRBJ1-2; 7 nucleotides line up with TRBD1. CDR1 and CDR2 (germline): DFQATT, SNEGSKA (reference sequence). The CDR3 loop spans 13 amino acids. J gave up 6 bases and V 3 bases, and 7 bases lay outside the gene matches. CDR3 bases: TGCAGTGCTAGTCGAGACAGGGTTGATGGCTACACCTTC. Translation: CSASRDRVDGYTF.

The CDR3 coding sequence is TGCGCCAGCAGCCCTGAGAACAGGGTAATAACCGGGGAGCTGTTTTTT. Protein product: CASSPENRVITGELFF. The chain combines TRBV4-1 with TRBJ2-2, with D tentatively TRBD1 (6 bases). V was clipped by 4 bases and J by 5 bases, with 17 bases between them. Germline lookup yields CDR1 MGHRA and CDR2 YSYEKL. The CDR3 has 16 amino acids.

The chain couples TRBV19 to TRBJ2-1, with TRBD2 matching 11 bases. After removal of 6 bases from V and 4 bases from J, the junction contained 11 bases not matched to a gene. The germline V gene has CDR1 LNHDA and CDR2 SQIVND (reference sequence). The CDR3 loop spans 17 amino acids. The CDR3 reads CASRQGGGLAAYNEQFF. In DNA form, the CDR3 reads TGTGCCAGTAGACAAGGGGGGGGACTAGCGGCTTACAATGAGCAGTTCTTC.

V and J are TRBV19 and TRBJ1-2; D is unresolved. V lost 7 bases and J lost 4, with 22 bases in between. The CDR3 covers 16 residues. Germline CDR1 is LNHDA and CDR2 is SQIVND (reference sequence). CDR3 protein: CASKLSQRPSLYGYTF. CDR3 DNA sequence: TGTGCCAGTAAGCTTAGCCAGAGGCCCTCCCTCTATGGCTACACCTTC. Full variable domain (missing parts from reference TRBV19 and TRBJ1-2): DGGITQSPKYLFRKEGQNVTLSCEQNLNHDAMYWYRQDPGQGLRLIYYSQIVNDFQKGDIAEGYSVSREKKESFPLTVTSAQKNPTAFYLCASKLSQRPSLYGYTFGSGTRLTVV.

The chain employs TRBV7-9 and TRBJ2-2, with a weak D call TRBD2 (6 bases). V lost 10 bases and J 4 bases, leaving 10 bases between the germline ends. This CDR3 has 12 amino acids. The germline V gene has CDR1 SEHNR and CDR2 FQNEAQ (reference sequence). The CDR3 bases are TGTGCCATCCCCGGGGGCACCGGGGAGCTGTTTTTT. This sequence encodes CAIPGGTGELFF.

The rearrangement links TRBV24-1 to TRBJ2-7; a possible D gene is TRBD2 (6 bases). The CDR3 totals 14 residues. The germline V and J ends were trimmed by 5 bases and 3 bases, with 13 bases remaining between them. Germline assignment: CDR1 KGHDR and CDR2 SFDVKD. The CDR3 here is CATSGSGLVYEQYF. Written as DNA, the CDR3 is TGTGCCACCAGTGGCTCGGGACTGGTCTACGAGCAGTACTTC.

V and J are TRBV6-2 or TRBV6-3 and TRBJ2-3, with TRBD1 as a possible D gene (6 bases). Between the trimmed V and J ends, which lost 4 bases and 4 bases, there was a span of 12 bases. This CDR3 has 14 amino acids. Germline V lookup: CDR1 MNHEY, CDR2 SVGEGT. The CDR3 loop reads CASSLQGFPDTQYF. The CDR3 DNA reads as TGTGCCAGCAGTTTACAGGGATTCCCAGATACGCAGTATTTT.

This chain uses TRBV3-1 (or the pseudogene TRBV3-2) with TRBJ2-6; 8 bases match TRBD1. V dropped 3 bases and J dropped 1; count of bases not matched to a gene: 14. The CDR3 runs to 20 residues. In germline, CDR1 is LGHDT, CDR2 YNNKEL (reference sequence). DNA for the CDR3: TGTGCCAGCAGCCAGGTGGACATGGCAGGGGGCTCGTCTGGGGCCAACGTCCTGACTTTC. Translated, it gives CASSQVDMAGGSSGANVLTF.

The rearrangement joins TRBV15 to TRBJ1-6; D is perhaps TRBD1 (6 bases). The CDR3 runs 16 residues. Trimming left V 3 bases short and J 6 bases short, with 15 bases between. Germline CDR1 LNHNV, CDR2 YYDKDF (reference sequence). CDR3 sequence reads: CATSRDGGGGNSPLHF. CDR3 in DNA: TGTGCCACCAGCAGGGATGGGGGAGGGGGTAATTCACCCCTCCACTTT.

The chain couples TRBV6-1 to TRBJ1-6; possibly TRBD1 for D (6 bases). This CDR3 comprises 15 residues. CDR1 and CDR2 from the germline V gene are MNHNS and SASEGT. V lost 1 base to trimming and J lost 6 bases, with 10 bases between them. CDR3 bases: TGTGCCAGCAGTGAAGGGACAGCTCGTAATTCACCCCTCCACTTT. This translates into CASSEGTARNSPLHF.

This clone was seen a few times. The rearrangement links TRBV29-1 to TRBJ1-1, with a possible D match to TRBD1 (5 bases). V lost 7 bases, J lost 7 bases, and 13 bases lay in between. Per germline, CDR1 SQVTM and CDR2 ANQGSEA. This CDR3 is 11 amino acids long. CDR3 sequence reads: CSATSRDEAFF. The CDR3 nucleotides are TGCAGCGCCACTTCCAGGGATGAAGCTTTCTTT.

The chain joins TRBV18 to TRBJ2-1, with D possibly matching TRBD2 (5 bases). CDR1 is KGHSH and CDR2 is LQKENI in the germline V gene. V dropped 1 base and J dropped 7 bases, with 14 bases sitting between them. The CDR3 contains 15 residues. CDR3 DNA: TGTGCCAGCTCACCACTAGCGACTACGAAGAATGAGCAGTTCTTC. Encoded protein: CASSPLATTKNEQFF.

The chain links TRBV5-6 to TRBJ2-7; 7 nucleotides line up with TRBD2. CDR1 is SGHDT and CDR2 is YYEEEE in the germline V gene. The CDR3 totals 14 residues. Unmatched junction bases numbered 7, after V lost 3 bases and J lost 4 bases. The CDR3 spells CASSWWSSGYEQYF. The CDR3 coding sequence is TGTGCCAGCAGCTGGTGGAGTAGCGGGTACGAGCAGTACTTC.

The chain couples TRBV15 to TRBJ2-5, with D maybe TRBD2 (7 bases). Germline CDR1 is LNHNV and CDR2 is YYDKDF (reference sequence). V lost 1 base to trimming and J lost 1 base, with 10 bases between them. This CDR3 is built from 15 residues. CDR3 protein: CATSRVAGAQETQYF. DNA of the CDR3: TGTGCCACCAGCAGAGTGGCGGGGGCCCAAGAGACCCAGTACTTC.